In its sample, the clone carrying this T cell receptor beta chain was seen a few times. Antigen unknown. CDR3 length: 13 residues. Per the germline V gene, CDR1 is SQVTM and CDR2 is ANQGSEA. V lost 0 bases, J lost 6 bases, and 4 bases stayed unmatched. Then a second PCR, running about 6 to 12 cycles, was carried out with a sample-barcoded 5' primer and a J-beta primer mix. In TCRdb, the 5' RACE reads were re-called with MiXCR into one record per CDR3 protein. The sample lists 380,000 or so distinct CDR3 sequences; about 52% were seen once. These data are taken from a study of blood T cells in healthy people across ages. Study-level points and caveats: The unsorted PBMCs prevented any conclusive comparison of naive versus antigen-experienced cells.

This TCR derives from a man in his 60s in good health. Input material: blood. The gene calls are TRBV29-1 and TRBJ2-5, with TRBD2 identical over 7 bases. The CDR3 DNA follows: TGCAGCGTTGAAGATGGGGGAGGGCAGACCCAGTACTTC. This sequence encodes CSVEDGGGQTQYF.